This entry features one T cell receptor beta chain sequence. The antigen remains unidentified. This entry is derived from a study of vaccination and CD4 T cells after COVID-19. For the study at large: From HCoV-229E, HCoV-OC43, HCoV-NL63 and SARS-CoV-2, overlapping spike peptides were used to stimulate the cells.

The study sequenced cultured CD4+ T cell DNA using the Oncomine TCR Beta short-read assay. MiXCR was run by TCRdb on the PCR reads, yielding one entry per CDR3 protein. The table includes some 20,000 distinct CDR3 sequences, under 70% detected once. Treatment: roughly ten-day PBMC culture with coronavirus spike peptide pools or control peptides (ViraFEST assay). PCR-confirmed positives ranged from March to December 2020, preceding US Alpha, Beta and Delta variants. Sequenced input: CD4+ T cells from blood, cultured in vitro. This sequence originates from a human donor who had recovered from COVID-19.

CDR3 loop: CASKSAGTNEKLFF. CDR3 sequence (DNA): TGTGCCAGCAAATCGGCCGGCACCAATGAAAAACTGTTTTTT. The V and J genes are TRBV6-1 and TRBJ1-4; D remains unclear. Germline CDR1 is MNHNS and CDR2 is SASEGT. The CDR3 has 14 amino acids. Trimming pared 7 bases from V and 5 bases from J, leaving 14 bases between.